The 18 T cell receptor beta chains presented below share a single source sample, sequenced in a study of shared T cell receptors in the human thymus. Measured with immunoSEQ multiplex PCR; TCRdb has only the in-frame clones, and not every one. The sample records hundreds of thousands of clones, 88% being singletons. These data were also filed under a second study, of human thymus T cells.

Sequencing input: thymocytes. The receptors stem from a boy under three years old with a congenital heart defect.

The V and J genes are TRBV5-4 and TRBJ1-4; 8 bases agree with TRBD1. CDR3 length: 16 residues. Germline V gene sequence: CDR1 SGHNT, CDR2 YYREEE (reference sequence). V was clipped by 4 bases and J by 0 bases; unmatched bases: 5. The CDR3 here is CASSPDRDATNEKLFF. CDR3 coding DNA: TGTGCCAGCAGCCCGGACAGGGATGCAACTAATGAAAAACTGTTTTTT.

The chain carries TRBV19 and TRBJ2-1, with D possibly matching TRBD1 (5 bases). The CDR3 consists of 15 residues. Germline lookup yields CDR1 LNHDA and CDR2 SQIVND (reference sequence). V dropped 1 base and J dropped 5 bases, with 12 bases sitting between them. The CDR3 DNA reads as TGTGCCAGTAGTATAGGGGGCCCCCTGGACAATGAGCAGTTCTTC. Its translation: CASSIGGPLDNEQFF.

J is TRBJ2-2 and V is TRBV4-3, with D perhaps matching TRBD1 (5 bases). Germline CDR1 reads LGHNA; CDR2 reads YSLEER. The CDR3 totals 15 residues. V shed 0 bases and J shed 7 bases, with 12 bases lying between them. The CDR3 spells CASSQEYRTGGELFF. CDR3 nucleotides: TGCGCCAGCAGCCAAGAATACAGGACGGGCGGGGAGCTGTTTTTT.

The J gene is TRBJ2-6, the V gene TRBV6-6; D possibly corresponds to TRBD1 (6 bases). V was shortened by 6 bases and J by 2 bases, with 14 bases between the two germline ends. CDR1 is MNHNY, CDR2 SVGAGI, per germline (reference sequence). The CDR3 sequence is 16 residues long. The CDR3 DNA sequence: TGTGCCAGCAGCGAACAGGGAAGCCCTGGGGCCAACGTCCTGACTTTC. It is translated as CASSEQGSPGANVLTF.

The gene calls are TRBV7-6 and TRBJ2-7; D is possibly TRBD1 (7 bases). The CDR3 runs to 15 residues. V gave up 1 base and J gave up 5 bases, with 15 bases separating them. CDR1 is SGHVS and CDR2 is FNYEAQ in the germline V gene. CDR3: CASSLGRGARDEQYF. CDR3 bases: TGTGCCAGCAGCTTAGGCAGGGGGGCCCGGGACGAGCAGTACTTC.

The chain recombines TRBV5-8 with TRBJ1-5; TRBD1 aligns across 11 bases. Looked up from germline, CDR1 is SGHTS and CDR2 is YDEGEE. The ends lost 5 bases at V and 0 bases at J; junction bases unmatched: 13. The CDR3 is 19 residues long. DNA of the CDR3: TGTGCCAGCAGACAGGAGGACAGGGGGCCCCCCTATAGCAATCAGCCCCAGCATTTT. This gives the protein CASRQEDRGPPYSNQPQHF.

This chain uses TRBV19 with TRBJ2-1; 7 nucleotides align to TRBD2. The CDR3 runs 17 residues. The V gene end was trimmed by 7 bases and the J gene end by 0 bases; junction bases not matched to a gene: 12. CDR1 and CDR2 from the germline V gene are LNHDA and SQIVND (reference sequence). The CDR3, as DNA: TGTGCCAGTAACGGCCTAGGGAGGGTCGACTCCTACAATGAGCAGTTCTTC. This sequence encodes CASNGLGRVDSYNEQFF.

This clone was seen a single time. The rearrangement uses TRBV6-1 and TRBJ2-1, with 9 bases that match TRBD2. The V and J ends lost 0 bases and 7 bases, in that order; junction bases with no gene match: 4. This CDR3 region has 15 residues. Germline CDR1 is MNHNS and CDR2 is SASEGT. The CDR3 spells CASSEAASGANEQFF. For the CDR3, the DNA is TGTGCCAGCAGTGAAGCGGCTAGCGGGGCAAATGAGCAGTTCTTC.

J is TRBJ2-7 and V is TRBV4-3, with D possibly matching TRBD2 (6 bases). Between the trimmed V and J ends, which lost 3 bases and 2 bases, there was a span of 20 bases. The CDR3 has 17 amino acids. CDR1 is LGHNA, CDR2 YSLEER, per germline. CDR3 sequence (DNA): TGCGCCAGCAGCCATACACCTCCCGGGACGGGAGCCTACGAGCAGTACTTC. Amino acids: CASSHTPPGTGAYEQYF.

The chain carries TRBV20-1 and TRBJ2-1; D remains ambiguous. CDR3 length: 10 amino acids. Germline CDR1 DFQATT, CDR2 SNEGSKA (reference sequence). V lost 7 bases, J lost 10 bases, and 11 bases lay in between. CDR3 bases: TGCAGTGTTCCCACCGGGGAGCAGTTCTTC. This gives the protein CSVPTGEQFF.

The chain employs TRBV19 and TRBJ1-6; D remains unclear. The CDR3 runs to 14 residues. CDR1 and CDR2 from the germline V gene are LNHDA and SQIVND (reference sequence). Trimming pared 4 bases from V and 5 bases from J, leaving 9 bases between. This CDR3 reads CASSRSVDNSPLHF. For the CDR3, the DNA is TGTGCCAGTAGTAGGTCTGTAGATAATTCACCCCTCCACTTT.

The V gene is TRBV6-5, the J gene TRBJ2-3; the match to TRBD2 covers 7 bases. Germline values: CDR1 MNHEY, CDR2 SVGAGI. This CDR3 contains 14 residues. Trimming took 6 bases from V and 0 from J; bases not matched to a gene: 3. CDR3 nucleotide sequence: TGTGCCAGCAGAAGCGGGATGAGCACAGATACGCAGTATTTT. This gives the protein CASRSGMSTDTQYF.

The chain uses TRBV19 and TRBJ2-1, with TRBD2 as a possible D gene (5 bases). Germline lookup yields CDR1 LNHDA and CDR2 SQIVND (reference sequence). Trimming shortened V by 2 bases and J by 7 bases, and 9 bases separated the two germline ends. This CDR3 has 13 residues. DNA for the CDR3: TGTGCCAGTAGTATAAGTGGGAGAAATGAGCAGTTCTTC. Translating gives CASSISGRNEQFF.

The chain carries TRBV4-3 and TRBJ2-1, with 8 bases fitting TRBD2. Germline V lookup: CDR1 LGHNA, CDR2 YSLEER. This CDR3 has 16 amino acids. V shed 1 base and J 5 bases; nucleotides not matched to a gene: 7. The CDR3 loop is CASSQAGTRDHNEQFF. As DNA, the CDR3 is TGCGCCAGCAGCCAAGCCGGGACTAGGGACCACAATGAGCAGTTCTTC.

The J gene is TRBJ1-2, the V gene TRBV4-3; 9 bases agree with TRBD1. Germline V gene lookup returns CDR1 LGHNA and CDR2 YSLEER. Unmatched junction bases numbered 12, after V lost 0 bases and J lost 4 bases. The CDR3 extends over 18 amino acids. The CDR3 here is CASSQDWGDREVGYGYTF. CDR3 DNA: TGCGCCAGCAGCCAAGATTGGGGGGACAGGGAAGTTGGCTATGGCTACACCTTC.

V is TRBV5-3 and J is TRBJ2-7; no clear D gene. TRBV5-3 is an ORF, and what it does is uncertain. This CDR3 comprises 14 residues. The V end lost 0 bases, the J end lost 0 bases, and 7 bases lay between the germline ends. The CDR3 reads CARSLDSPSYEQYF. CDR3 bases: TGTGCCAGAAGCTTGGACTCTCCCTCCTACGAGCAGTACTTC.

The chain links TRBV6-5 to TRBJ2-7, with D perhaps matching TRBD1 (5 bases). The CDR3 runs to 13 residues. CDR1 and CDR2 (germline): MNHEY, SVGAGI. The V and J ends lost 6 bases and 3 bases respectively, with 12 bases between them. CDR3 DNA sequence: TGTGCCAGCAGGGTCAGGGCCAGCTACGAGCAGTACTTC. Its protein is CASRVRASYEQYF.

The CDR3 coding sequence is TGTGCCAGCAGTCCCTCCCCGACAGGGGGCGATCAGCCCCAGCATTTT. Its protein is CASSPSPTGGDQPQHF. The rearrangement links TRBV28 to TRBJ1-5; 10 bases line up with TRBD1. V lost 5 bases and J lost 5; bases outside the gene matches: 9. The CDR3 extends over 16 amino acids. The V gene's germline CDR1 is MDHEN and CDR2 SYDVKM.